This T cell receptor beta chain appears in the sequencing data of a study of blood T cell repertoires in COVID-19. Study summary: Specimens from acute and convalescent COVID-19 originated in the United States, Italy and Spain. Sample material is recorded as cDNA or gDNA derived from T cells, B-cell-depleted T cells, or PBMCs.

The Seattle patients, enrolled during active infection, were followed longitudinally. CDR3 size: 15 residues. Germline assignment: CDR1 SNHLY and CDR2 FYNNEI. V lost 3 bases to trimming and J lost 12 bases; unmatched junction nucleotides: 10. Authors' processing steps: Scientists estimated how many nucleated cells there were by amplifying reference gene primers. Libraries were prepared by immunoSEQ multiplex PCR; TCRdb keeps only in-frame clonotypes and omits some of them. The DNA gave D and trimming, while V, J and clone size come from that table. Counted here are 300,000 or so clones, roughly nine tenths occurring once; the ten biggest clones make up 2.2%.

The chain combines TRBV2 with TRBJ2-7, with 14 bases matching TRBD2. The TCR sequence derives from a woman aged 25 to 39 with COVID-19, enrolled during active disease. Source material: peripheral blood. The DNA for the CDR3 is TGTGCCAGCAGTGAGGGGCCGGGACTAGCGGGAGTTGTGTACTTC. This codes for CASSEGPGLAGVVYF.